This T cell receptor beta chain was sequenced in a study of cytomegalovirus exposure and HLA in healthy donors. V gave up 6 bases and J gave up 0 bases; unmatched junction bases: 15. Looked up from germline, CDR1 is MDHEN and CDR2 is SYDVKM. The CDR3 runs to 18 residues. 60 Vbeta and 13 Jbeta primers were used in PCR. Source study methods: In a later analysis, of about 80 million unique beta chains, roughly 10 million appeared in at least two donors. The method was immunoSEQ multiplex PCR; TCRdb's version includes in-frame clones alone and lacks a portion of them. The V and J calls and clone size were taken over from that table, and D and trimming were inferred from the DNA. This sample lists around 110,000 clones; its ten largest clones have under 7%.

The chain recombines TRBV28 with TRBJ2-5; 8 nucleotides align to TRBD2. The source is a man aged 35 to 55 in good health and CMV-seropositive. Sequenced input: PBMCs. The CDR3 here is CASRRSPGSGMYQETQYF. As DNA, the CDR3 is TGTGCCAGCAGACGTAGCCCCGGTAGCGGGATGTACCAAGAGACCCAGTACTTC.